Listed below are T cell receptor beta chains from one sample, sequenced in a study of cytomegalovirus exposure and HLA in healthy donors. The assay was immunoSEQ multiplex PCR, and TCRdb's table has in-frame clones only and misses some. The table lists about 120,000 clones, about 76% of them singletons. Sequencing was done on a sample of PBMCs. The receptors come from a woman aged 25 to 39 in good health and CMV-seronegative. Each CDR3 is given with its conserved first and last residue. The D gene is left open where the match is weak. Clone size is shown for a subset of rows, as once, few, many or a class of expanded clone.

TRBD1 | NA | TRBJ1-5 | TRBV27 | TGTGCCAGCAGTTTACTAGCCGGGACAGGTAGCAATCAGCCCCAGCATTTT | CASSLLAGTGSNQPQHF
NA | once | TRBJ2-2 | TRBV5-1 | TGCGCCAGCAGCTTGGGCGGATCGAACACCGGGGAGCTGTTTTTT | CASSLGGSNTGELFF
NA | few | TRBJ2-5 | TRBV5-1 | TGCGCCAGCAGCTTTCCACAGGGCGAGACCCAGTACTTC | CASSFPQGETQYF
TRBD1 | NA | TRBJ1-1 | TRBV11-3 | TGTGCCAGCAGCGCCTCGGGGACAGGGAACACTGAAGCTTTCTTT | CASSASGTGNTEAFF
TRBD1 | NA | TRBJ2-1 | TRBV7-8 | TGTGCCAGCAGCTTAGGGGGACAGGCCTCCTACAATGAGCAGTTCTTC | CASSLGGQASYNEQFF
NA | NA | TRBJ2-5 | TRBV2 | TGTGCCAGCCGGGGGCAAGAGACCCAGTACTTC | CASRGQETQYF
NA | few | TRBJ1-1 | TRBV6-6 | TGTGCCAGCAGCCCCGAGGGGGGGACGAACACTGAAGCTTTCTTT | CASSPEGGTNTEAFF
NA | NA | TRBJ2-5 | TRBV6-1 | TGTGCCAGCATTGAGAGGCTGCAACAGGGTCCCCAGTACTTC | CASIERLQQGPQYF
TRBD1 | NA | TRBJ1-4 | TRBV5-1 | TGCGCCAGCAGCGAATACAGGGGAACTAATGAAAAACTGTTTTTT | CASSEYRGTNEKLFF
TRBD1 | NA | TRBJ2-3 | TRBV20-1 | TGCAGTGCGGACAGGGCAGATACGCAGTATTTT | CSADRADTQYF
TRBD2 | NA | TRBJ2-7 | TRBV5-4 | TGTGCCAGCAGCCTAGGGACTAGCGGGAGGACCTACGAGCAGTACTTC | CASSLGTSGRTYEQYF
NA | NA | TRBJ2-7 | TRBV6-5 | TGTGCCAGCAGTTACTCGCCGGTCCTCTCCTACGAGCAGTACTTC | CASSYSPVLSYEQYF
TRBD1 | NA | TRBJ2-7 | TRBV4-1 | TGCGCCAGCGGACAGGGCTACGAGCAGTACTTC | CASGQGYEQYF
TRBD2 | NA | TRBJ2-5 | TRBV30 | TGTGCCTGGAGTATAGCGGGAGGGCGAATAGAGACCCAGTACTTC | CAWSIAGGRIETQYF
NA | few | TRBJ2-7 | TRBV27 | TGTGCCAGCAGCTTAGTGGGAGCAATCTCCTACGAGCAGTACTTC | CASSLVGAISYEQYF
NA | NA | TRBJ1-1 | TRBV27 | TGTGCCAGCAGTTCCATGAACACTGAAGCTTTCTTT | CASSSMNTEAFF
TRBD1 | NA | TRBJ1-1 | TRBV5-4 | TGTGCCAGCAGCCCCTGGCGACAGGGCAGTAACACTGAAGCTTTCTTT | CASSPWRQGSNTEAFF
NA | NA | TRBJ2-7 | TRBV5-1 | TGCGCCAGCAGCCCGAGCTCCTACGAGCAGTACTTC | CASSPSSYEQYF
NA | once | TRBJ2-3 | TRBV7-2 | TGTGCCAGCAGCTTACTCCGAGGTACAGATACGCAGTATTTT | CASSLLRGTDTQYF
TRBD1 | NA | TRBJ2-7 | TRBV6-5 | TGTGCCAGCAGTTACTCGAAGGGGACAGTACTTTACGAGCAGTACTTC | CASSYSKGTVLYEQYF
TRBD2 | NA | TRBJ2-3 | TRBV27 | TGTGCCAGCAGTTTATCAGTAGCGGGAGGGGCGGCAGATACGCAGTATTTT | CASSLSVAGGAADTQYF
TRBD2 | NA | TRBJ2-7 | TRBV28 | TGTGCCAGCAGTTCGGCCGGGACTAGCAAGGTCGAGCAGTACTTC | CASSSAGTSKVEQYF
NA | once | TRBJ1-5 | TRBV6-6 | TGTGCCAGCACTAACGCGGCAGGGAATCTGCCCCAGCATTTT | CASTNAAGNLPQHF
TRBD2 | NA | TRBJ2-7 | TRBV14 | TGTGCCAGCAGCCAAGACAAGTGGACGGGAGGACCGTACGAGCAGTACTTC | CASSQDKWTGGPYEQYF
TRBD2 | NA | TRBJ2-1 | TRBV27 | TGTGCCAGCAGGGCTTTCTTCCTACTAGCGGCCTGGGAGCAGTTCTTC | CASRAFFLLAAWEQFF
TRBD2 | NA | TRBJ2-1 | TRBV5-1 | TGCGCCAGCAGCTTGAAAGCGTCCACTAGCGGCTTATACAATGAGCAGTTCTTC | CASSLKASTSGLYNEQFF
NA | NA | TRBJ2-2 | TRBV28 | TGTGCCAGCCTAGGACGGGCCATGGGGAGCACCGGGGAGCTGTTTTTT | CASLGRAMGSTGELFF
TRBD1 | NA | TRBJ1-5 | TRBV7-2 | TGTGCCAGCAGCTTGGGACAGGGTCGCAATCAGCCCCAGCATTTT | CASSLGQGRNQPQHF
NA | once | TRBJ2-1 | TRBV21-1 | TGTGCCAGCAACTCGACACCCGACAATGAGCAGTTCTTC | CASNSTPDNEQFF
TRBD2 | NA | TRBJ2-3 | TRBV19 | TGTGCCAGTAGTAGAGGAGGGACTAGCGGGAGAATAGATACGCAGTATTTT | CASSRGGTSGRIDTQYF
NA | NA | TRBJ2-7 | TRBV29-1 | TGCAGCGTTGCCGTTGCGACAGGCCCCTACGAGCAGTACTTC | CSVAVATGPYEQYF
NA | NA | TRBJ2-7 | TRBV7-8 | TGTGCCAGCAGCTTAGACGCAATAGCGGTACTATCCTACGAGCAGTACTTC | CASSLDAIAVLSYEQYF
TRBD2 | NA | TRBJ2-7 | TRBV4-3 | TGCGCCAGCAGCCAAGAACTAGCGGGTACCTACGAGCAGTACTTC | CASSQELAGTYEQYF
TRBD2 | NA | TRBJ2-1 | TRBV9 | TGTGCCAGCAGCACGACGGGAGGGCTCGATGAGCAGTTCTTC | CASSTTGGLDEQFF